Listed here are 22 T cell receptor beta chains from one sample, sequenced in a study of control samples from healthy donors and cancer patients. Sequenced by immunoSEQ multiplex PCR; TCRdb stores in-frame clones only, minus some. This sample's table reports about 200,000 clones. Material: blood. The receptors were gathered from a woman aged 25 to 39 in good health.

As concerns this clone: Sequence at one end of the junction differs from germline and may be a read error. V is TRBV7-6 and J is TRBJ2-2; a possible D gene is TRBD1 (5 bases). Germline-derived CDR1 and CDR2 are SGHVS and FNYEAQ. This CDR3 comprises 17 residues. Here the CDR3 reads CASSLGVSSLGTGELFF. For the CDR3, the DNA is TGTGCCAGCAGTTTAGGGGTCAGTAGCCTGGGAACCGGGGAGCTGTTTTTT.

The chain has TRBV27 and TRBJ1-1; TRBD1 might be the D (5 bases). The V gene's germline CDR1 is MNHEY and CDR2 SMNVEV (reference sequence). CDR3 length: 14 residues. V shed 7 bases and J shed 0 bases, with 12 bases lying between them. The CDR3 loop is CASTAGGLNTEAFF. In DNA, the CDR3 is TGTGCCAGCACCGCCGGGGGTTTGAACACTGAAGCTTTCTTT.

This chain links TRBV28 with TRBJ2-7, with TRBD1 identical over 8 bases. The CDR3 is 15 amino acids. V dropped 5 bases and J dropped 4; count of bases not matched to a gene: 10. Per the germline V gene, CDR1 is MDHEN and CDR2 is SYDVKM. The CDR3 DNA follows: TGTGCCAGCAGTCCCAGGGGGCTGGGTATTTACGAGCAGTACTTC. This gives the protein CASSPRGLGIYEQYF.

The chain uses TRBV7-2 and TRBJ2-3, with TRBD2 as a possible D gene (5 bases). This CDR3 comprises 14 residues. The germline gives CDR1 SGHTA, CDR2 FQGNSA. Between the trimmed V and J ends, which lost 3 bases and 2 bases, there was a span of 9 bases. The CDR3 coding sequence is TGTGCCAGCAGCTTCCACGGACTCACAGATACGCAGTATTTT. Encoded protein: CASSFHGLTDTQYF.

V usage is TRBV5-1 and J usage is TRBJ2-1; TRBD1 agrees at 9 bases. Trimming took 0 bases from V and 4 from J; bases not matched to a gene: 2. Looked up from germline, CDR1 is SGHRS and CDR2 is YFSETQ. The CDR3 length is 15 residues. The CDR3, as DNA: TGCGCCAGCAGCTTGGGACAGGGGGAATACAATGAGCAGTTCTTC. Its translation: CASSLGQGEYNEQFF.

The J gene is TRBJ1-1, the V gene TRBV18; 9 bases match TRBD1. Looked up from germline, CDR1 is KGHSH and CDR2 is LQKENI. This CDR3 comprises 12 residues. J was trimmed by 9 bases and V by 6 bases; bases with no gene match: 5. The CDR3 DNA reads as TGTGCCAGCTCGTGGGACAGGGTCCAAGCTTTCTTT. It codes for CASSWDRVQAFF.

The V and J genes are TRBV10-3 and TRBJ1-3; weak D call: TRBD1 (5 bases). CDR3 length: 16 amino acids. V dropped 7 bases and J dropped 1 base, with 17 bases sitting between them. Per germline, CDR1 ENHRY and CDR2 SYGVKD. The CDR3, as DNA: TGTGCCATCAACCGCGGGCAGGGAGGGTCTGGAAACACCATATATTTT. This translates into CAINRGQGGSGNTIYF.

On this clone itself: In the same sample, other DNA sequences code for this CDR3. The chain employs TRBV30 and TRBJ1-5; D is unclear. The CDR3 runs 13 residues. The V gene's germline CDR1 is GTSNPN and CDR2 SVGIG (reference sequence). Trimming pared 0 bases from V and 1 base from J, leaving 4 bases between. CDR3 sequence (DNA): TGTGCCTGGAGTGTACACAGCAATCAGCCCCAGCATTTT. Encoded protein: CAWSVHSNQPQHF.

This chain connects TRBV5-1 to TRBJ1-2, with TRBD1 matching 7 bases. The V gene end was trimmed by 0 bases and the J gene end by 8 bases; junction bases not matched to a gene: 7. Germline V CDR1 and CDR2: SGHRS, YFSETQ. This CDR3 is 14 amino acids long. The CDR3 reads CASSLVGGADGYTF. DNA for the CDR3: TGCGCCAGCAGCTTGGTAGGGGGCGCGGACGGCTACACCTTC. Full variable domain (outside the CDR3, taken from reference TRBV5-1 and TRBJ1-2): KAGVTQTPRYLIKTRGQQVTLSCSPISGHRSVSWYQQTPGQGLQFLFEYFSETQRNKGNFPGRFSGRQFSNSRSEMNVSTLELGDSALYLCASSLVGGADGYTFGSGTRLTVV.

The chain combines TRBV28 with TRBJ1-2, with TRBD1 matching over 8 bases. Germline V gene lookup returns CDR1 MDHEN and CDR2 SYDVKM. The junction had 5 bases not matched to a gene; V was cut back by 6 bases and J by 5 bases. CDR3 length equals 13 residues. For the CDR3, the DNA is TGTGCCAGCAGGCGACAGGGGAGTTATGGCTACACCTTC. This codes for CASRRQGSYGYTF.

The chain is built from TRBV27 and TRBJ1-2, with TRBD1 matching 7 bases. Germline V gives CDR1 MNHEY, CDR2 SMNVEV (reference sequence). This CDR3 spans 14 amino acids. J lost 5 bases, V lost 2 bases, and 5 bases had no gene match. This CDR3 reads CASSLDRAGYGYTF. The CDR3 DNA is TGTGCCAGCAGTTTAGACAGGGCAGGGTATGGCTACACCTTC.

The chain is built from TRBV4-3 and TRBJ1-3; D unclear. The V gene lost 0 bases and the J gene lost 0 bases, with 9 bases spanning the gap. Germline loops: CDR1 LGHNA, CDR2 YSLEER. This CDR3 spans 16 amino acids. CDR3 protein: CASSQDFIFSGNTIYF. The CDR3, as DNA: TGCGCCAGCAGCCAAGATTTCATATTCTCTGGAAACACCATATATTTT.

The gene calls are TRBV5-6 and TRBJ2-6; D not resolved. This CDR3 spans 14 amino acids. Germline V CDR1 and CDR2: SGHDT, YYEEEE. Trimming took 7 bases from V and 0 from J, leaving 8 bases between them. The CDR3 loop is CASSLPSGANVLTF. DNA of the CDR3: TGTGCCAGCTCCCTGCCCTCTGGGGCCAACGTCCTGACTTTC.

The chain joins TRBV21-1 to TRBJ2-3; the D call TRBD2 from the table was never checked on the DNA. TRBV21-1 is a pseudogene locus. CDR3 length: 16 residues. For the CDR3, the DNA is TGTGCCAGCAGCAAAGCCGACGCGGAAAGCACAGATACGCAGTATTTT. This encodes CASSKADAESTDTQYF.

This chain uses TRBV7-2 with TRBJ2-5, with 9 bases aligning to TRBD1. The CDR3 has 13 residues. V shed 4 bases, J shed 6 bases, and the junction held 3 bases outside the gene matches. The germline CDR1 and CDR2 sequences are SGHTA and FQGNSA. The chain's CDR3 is CASSSGTGQTQYF. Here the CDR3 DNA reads TGTGCCAGCAGCTCCGGGACAGGGCAGACCCAGTACTTC.

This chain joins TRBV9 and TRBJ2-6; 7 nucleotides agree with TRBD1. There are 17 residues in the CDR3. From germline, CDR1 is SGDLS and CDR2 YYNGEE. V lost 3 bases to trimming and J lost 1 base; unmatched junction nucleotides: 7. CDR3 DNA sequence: TGTGCCAGCAGCGGTTCGGGACAGACTTCTGGGGCCAACGTCCTGACTTTC. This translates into CASSGSGQTSGANVLTF.

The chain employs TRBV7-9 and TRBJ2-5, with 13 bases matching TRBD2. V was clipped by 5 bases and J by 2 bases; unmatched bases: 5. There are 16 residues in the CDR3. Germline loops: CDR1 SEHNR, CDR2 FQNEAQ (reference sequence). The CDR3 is CASSTRTSGGQETQYF. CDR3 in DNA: TGTGCCAGCAGCACTCGGACTAGCGGGGGACAAGAGACCCAGTACTTC.

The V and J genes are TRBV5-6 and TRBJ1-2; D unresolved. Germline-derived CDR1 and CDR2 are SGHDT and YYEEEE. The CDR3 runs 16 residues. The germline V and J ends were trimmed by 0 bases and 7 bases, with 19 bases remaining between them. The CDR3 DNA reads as TGTGCCAGCAGCTTGGCAGTAACATCGTGGTCGGGTGGCTACACCTTC. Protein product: CASSLAVTSWSGGYTF.

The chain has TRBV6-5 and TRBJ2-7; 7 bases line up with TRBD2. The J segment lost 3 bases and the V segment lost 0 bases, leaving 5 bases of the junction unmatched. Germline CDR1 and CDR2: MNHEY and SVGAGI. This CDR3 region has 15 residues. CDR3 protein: CASSYSGGGGYEQYF. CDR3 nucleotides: TGTGCCAGCAGTTACTCGGGGGGGGGAGGCTACGAGCAGTACTTC.

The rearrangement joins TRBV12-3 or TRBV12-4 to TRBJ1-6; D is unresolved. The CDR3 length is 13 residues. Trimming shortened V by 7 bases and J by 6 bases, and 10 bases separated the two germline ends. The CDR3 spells CASTRSLNSPLHF. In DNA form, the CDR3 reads TGTGCCAGCACTAGATCACTTAATTCACCCCTCCACTTT.

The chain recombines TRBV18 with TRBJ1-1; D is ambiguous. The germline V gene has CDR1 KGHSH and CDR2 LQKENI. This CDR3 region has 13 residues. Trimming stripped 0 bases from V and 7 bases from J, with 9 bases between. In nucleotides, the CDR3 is TGTGCCAGCTCACCACCGACGGCGATTGAAGCTTTCTTT. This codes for CASSPPTAIEAFF.

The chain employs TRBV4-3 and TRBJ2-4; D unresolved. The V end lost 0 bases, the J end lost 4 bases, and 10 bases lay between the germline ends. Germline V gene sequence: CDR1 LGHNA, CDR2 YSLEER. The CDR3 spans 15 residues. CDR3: CASSQETRRKNIQYF. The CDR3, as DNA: TGCGCCAGCAGCCAAGAGACACGGCGAAAAAACATTCAGTACTTC.